A selection of T cell receptor beta chains follows, all from one sample in a study of cytomegalovirus exposure and HLA in healthy donors. The table came from immunoSEQ multiplex PCR; TCRdb's copy has only in-frame clones and leaves some out. Among around 130,000 clones listed, 80% to 90% were seen once. Material for sequencing was PBMCs. The receptors derive from a woman in her forties in good health and CMV-seropositive. Each CDR3 is given with its conserved first and last residue. D genes are given only for firm matches.

>-|TRBJ2-7|13|TRBV6-5
CASSPGHATEQYF
>-|TRBJ2-1|14|TRBV27
CASSLGEGYNEQFF
>TRBD2|TRBJ2-3|17|TRBV4-3
CASSQDPAGGGTDTQYF
>TRBD1|TRBJ2-7|15|TRBV11-2
CASRQPGTGSYEQYF
>TRBD2|TRBJ2-7|15|TRBV28
CASSIPGLASYEQYF
>TRBD1|TRBJ2-7|13|TRBV2
CASRGQGAYEQYF
>TRBD1|TRBJ1-6|16|TRBV5-4
CASSLRGGGYNSPLHF
>-|TRBJ1-1|15|TRBV9
CASSPRGGMNTEAFF
>-|TRBJ2-7|14|TRBV7-9
CASSSQGQKEEQYF
>-|TRBJ2-7|15|TRBV14
CASSQHQGGAYEQYF
>-|TRBJ1-5|17|TRBV4-1
CASSQDFSRYSNQPQHF
>TRBD2|TRBJ2-7|18|TRBV10-3
CAISEGLAGGAGSYEQYF
>TRBD1|TRBJ1-2|14|TRBV18
CASSLPGQDPGYTF
>TRBD2|TRBJ2-7|16|TRBV7-8
CASSLGGGGFVYEQYF
>TRBD1|TRBJ2-7|14|TRBV9
CASSVGQGAYEQYF
>-|TRBJ2-7|13|TRBV2
CASSESGWGEQYF
>TRBD2|TRBJ2-1|17|TRBV2
CASSDFGGGARYNEQFF
>TRBD2|TRBJ2-1|15|TRBV6-5
CASSLAGPSYNEQFF
>-|TRBJ1-1|13|TRBV9
CASSVQVNTEAFF
>TRBD2|TRBJ2-3|20|TRBV5-1
CASSARGRGAASPSTDTQYF
>-|TRBJ1-2|15|TRBV5-1
CASSLGGLGDYGYTF
>-|TRBJ2-7|18|TRBV15
CATSRGAGVRGSPYEQYF
>TRBD1|TRBJ2-3|15|TRBV5-1
CASSPQGLGSDTQYF
>TRBD1|TRBJ1-4|16|TRBV27
CASSSRGQGLNEKLFF
>TRBD2|TRBJ2-6|18|TRBV9
CASSAGGGSDSGANVLTF
>-|TRBJ1-2|16|TRBV9
CASSVTTDMGSYGYTF
>TRBD2|TRBJ2-1|15|TRBV25-1
CASSEYSGRANEQFF
>TRBD1|TRBJ1-1|11|TRBV20-1
CSATGQGAAFF
>-|TRBJ2-7|14|TRBV5-1
CASMKTGLSYEQYF
>-|TRBJ2-7|16|TRBV18
CASSPMARGVSYEQYF
>TRBD2|TRBJ2-1|17|TRBV15
CATSGSGGQSSYNEQFF
>-|TRBJ1-1|11|TRBV4-2
CASSLGAEAFF
>-|TRBJ1-6|14|TRBV10-3
CAISEAGAVSPLHF